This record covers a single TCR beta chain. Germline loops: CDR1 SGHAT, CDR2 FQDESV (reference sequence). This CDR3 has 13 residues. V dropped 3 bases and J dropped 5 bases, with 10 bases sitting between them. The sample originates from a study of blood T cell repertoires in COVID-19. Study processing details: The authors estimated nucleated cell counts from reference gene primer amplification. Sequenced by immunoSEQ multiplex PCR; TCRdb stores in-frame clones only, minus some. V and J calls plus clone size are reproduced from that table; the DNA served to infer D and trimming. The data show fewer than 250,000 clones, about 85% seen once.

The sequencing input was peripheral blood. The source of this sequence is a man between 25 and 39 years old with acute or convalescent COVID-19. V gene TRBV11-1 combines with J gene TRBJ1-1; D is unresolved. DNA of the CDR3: TGTGCCAGCAGCTTTCAAGTGCAGACTGAAGCTTTCTTT. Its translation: CASSFQVQTEAFF.